This T cell receptor (beta chain) was obtained from a study of T cell responses to AZD1222 COVID-19 vaccine (dated by TCRdb to 2020 to 2023). Study-wide context: TCR sequencing covered approximately 230 trial participants: 200 to 210 given two doses of AZD1222 and 26 given two doses of MenACWY control vaccine. Enrollment into the trials was organized by age into subgroups of 18-55, 56-69 and 70-plus years, and those subgroups contained roughly 160, 29 and 62 TCR-sequenced participants, respectively. Overall results and qualifications from the work: Conclusions about previously exposed vaccinees are limited because only six or seven AZD1222 recipients were SARS-CoV-2 seropositive at baseline. Vaccine-associated CD4 TCRs spanned the whole spike protein, with dominant responses in regions 160-218 and 743-854. Reportedly, almost half of the unique spike-specific TCRs recognized epitopes lying outside the regions that are mutated in the B.1.351 and B.1.1.7 variants. No day 14 peak-response samples were available, so repertoires were characterized only after the peak T cell response. In the small 56-69-year group, the increase in depth fell short of significance, most likely because of low power. Participants were mostly white British and included more females than males, and it was suggested by the authors that clonal diversity may have been underestimated. After two AZD1222 doses, both the breadth and the depth of spike-specific TCRs were significantly higher than at day 0 and than in MenACWY recipients.

Turning to this clone: Its specific antigen is unknown. Within one base of it there is no much larger clone, and no base qualities were kept.

The CDR3, cysteine through phenylalanine, is 13 amino acids long. The kept DNA is CDR3 alone, 39 bases in frame from the first base. Sequences ENHRY (CDR1) and SYGVKD (CDR2) are obtained from the germline V gene. The junction carries 10 bases between V and J, which are trimmed by 10 bases and 0 bases respectively. The sample's time point label, in plain terms: about 28 days (+/-7) after the second vaccine dose. AZD1222 recipients with second doses at about 4 weeks or about 12 weeks were pooled, because spike-specific TCR depth and breadth did not differ between schedules. Samples from vaccinated people were obtained from the UK trials COV001 and COV002, which included a single-blind randomized controlled phase 2/3 trial of AZD1222 (ChAdOx1 nCoV-19) in healthy adults. Trial participant PBMC samples were collected at day 0 and day 28 after the second dose for TCRbeta chain sequencing. The CDR3 regions of human TCRbeta chains were analyzed by immunosequencing. The published analysis was carried out like this. TCRs in the repertoires were compared against a reference library of SARS-CoV-2-specific TCRs that had been generated with the MIRA antigen-specificity platform. Breadth was defined as the fraction of unique TCRs that were SARS-CoV-2-associated. Depth was defined as the fraction of total T cells that were SARS-CoV-2-associated. Using the MIRA data, each spike-specific TCR was assigned both to the spike region to which the TCR was reactive and to a CD4 or CD8 class. Log10-transformed breadth and depth values were compared by one-way ANOVA with Sidak's multiple comparisons tests. TCRdb re-hosts the immuneACCESS table, in-frame sequences only. Its copies lack some clones; in the studies checked, an unresolved V gene accounts for under half of them, and the cause for the rest is not known. V and J calls and clone size are given by that table; D and trimming were obtained from the DNA. This sample has 65,000 to 85,000 clones in its table, and about four fifths of those were observed once. The ten top clones hold over 13% of the sample.

The chain is made from TRBV10-3 and TRBJ2-1; the D gene is perhaps TRBD2, on 5 matching bases. This specimen consisted of peripheral blood, obtained 28 days after the second AZD1222 dose. The source is an adult who received the AZD1222 COVID-19 vaccine. The CDR3 is CATIGSSYNEQFF. The sequenced DNA: TGTGCCACCATAGGGAGCTCCTACAATGAGCAGTTCTTC.